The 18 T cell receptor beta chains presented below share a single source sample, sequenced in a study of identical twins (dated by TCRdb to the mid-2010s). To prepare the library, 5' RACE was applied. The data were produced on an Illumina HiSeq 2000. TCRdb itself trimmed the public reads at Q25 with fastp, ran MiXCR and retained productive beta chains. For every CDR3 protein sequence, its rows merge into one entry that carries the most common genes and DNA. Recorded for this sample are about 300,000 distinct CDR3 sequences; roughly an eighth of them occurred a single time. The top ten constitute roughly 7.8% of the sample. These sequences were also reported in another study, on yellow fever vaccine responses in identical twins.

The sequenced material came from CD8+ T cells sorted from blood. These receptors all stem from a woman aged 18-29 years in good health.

The CDR3 loop reads CASSSSGSSDIQYF. The CDR3 region has the DNA TGTGCCAGCAGCTCGAGCGGGAGTAGTGACATTCAGTACTTC. The gene calls are TRBV7-9 and TRBJ2-4, with 8 positions matching TRBD2. V lost 4 bases, J lost 8 bases, and 7 bases stayed unmatched. The CDR3 runs 14 residues. Germline lookup yields CDR1 SEHNR and CDR2 FQNEAQ (reference sequence).

CDR3 loop: CASSLAKGSSGELFF. DNA for the CDR3: TGTGCCAGCAGCTTAGCAAAGGGTAGTAGCGGGGAGCTGTTTTTT. The chain is built from TRBV7-6 and TRBJ2-2; D remains unclear. CDR1 and CDR2 (germline): SGHVS, FNYEAQ. CDR3 length: 15 amino acids. V lost 0 bases and J 7 bases, leaving 12 bases between the germline ends.

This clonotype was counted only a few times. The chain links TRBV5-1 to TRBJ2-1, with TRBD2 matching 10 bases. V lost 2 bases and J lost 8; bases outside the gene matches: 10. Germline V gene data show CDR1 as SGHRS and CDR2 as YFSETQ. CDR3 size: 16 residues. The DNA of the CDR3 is TGCGCCAGCAGCTTTCGGCTAGCGGGAGTCTTTGATGAGCAGTTCTTC. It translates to CASSFRLAGVFDEQFF.

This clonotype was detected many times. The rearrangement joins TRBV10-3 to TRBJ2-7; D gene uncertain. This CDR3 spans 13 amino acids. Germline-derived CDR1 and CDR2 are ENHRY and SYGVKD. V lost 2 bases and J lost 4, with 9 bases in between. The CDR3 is CAISEGQDYEQYF. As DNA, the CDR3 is TGTGCCATCAGTGAGGGGCAGGATTACGAGCAGTACTTC.

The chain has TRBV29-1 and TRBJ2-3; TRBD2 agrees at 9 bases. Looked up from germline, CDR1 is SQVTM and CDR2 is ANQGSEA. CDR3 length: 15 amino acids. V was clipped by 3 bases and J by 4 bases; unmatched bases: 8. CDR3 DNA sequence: TGCAGCGTTGAGGGGGGCGCGGGAGGGGCAGATACGCAGTATTTT. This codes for CSVEGGAGGADTQYF.

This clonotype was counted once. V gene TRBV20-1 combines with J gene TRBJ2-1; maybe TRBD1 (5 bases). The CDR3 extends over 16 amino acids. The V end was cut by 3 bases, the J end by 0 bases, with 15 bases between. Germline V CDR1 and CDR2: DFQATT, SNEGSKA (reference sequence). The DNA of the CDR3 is TGCAGTGCTAGCCAGACAGCGACGAGCTCCTACAATGAGCAGTTCTTC. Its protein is CSASQTATSSYNEQFF.

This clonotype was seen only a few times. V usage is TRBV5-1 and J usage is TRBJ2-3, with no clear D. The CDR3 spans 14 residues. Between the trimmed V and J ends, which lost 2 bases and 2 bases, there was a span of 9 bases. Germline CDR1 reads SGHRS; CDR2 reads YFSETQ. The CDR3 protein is CASSFGRATDTQYF. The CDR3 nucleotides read TGCGCCAGCAGCTTCGGAAGGGCCACAGATACGCAGTATTTT.

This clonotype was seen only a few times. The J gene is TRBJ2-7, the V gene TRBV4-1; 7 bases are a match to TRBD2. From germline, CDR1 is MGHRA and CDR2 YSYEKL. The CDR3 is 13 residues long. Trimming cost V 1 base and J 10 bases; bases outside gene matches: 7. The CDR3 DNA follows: TGCGCCAGCAGCCAAGTCGTCGCGGGAGCACAGTACTTC. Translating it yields CASSQVVAGAQYF.

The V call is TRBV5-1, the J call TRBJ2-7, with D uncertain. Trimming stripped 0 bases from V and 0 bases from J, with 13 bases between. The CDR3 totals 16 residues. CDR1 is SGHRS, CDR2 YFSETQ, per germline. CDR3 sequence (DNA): TGCGCCAGCAGCTTGGCCGTGGGCGCGAGCTCCTACGAGCAGTACTTC. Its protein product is CASSLAVGASSYEQYF.

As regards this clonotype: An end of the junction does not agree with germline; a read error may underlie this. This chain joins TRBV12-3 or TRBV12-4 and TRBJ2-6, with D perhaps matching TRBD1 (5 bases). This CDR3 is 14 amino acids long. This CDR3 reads CASILGDGANVLTF. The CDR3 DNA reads TGTGCCAGCATTTTAGGGGATGGGGCCAACGTCCTGACTTTC.

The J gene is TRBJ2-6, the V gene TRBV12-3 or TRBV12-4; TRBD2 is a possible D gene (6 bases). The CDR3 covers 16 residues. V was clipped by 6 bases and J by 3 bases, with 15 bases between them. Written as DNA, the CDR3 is TGTGCCAGCAGCATTATCCGGGAGCTTGGGGCCAACGTCCTGACTTTC. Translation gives CASSIIRELGANVLTF.

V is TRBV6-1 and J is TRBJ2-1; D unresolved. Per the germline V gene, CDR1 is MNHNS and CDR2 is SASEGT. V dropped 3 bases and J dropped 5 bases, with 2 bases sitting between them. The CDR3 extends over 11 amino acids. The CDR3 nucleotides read TGTGCCAGCAGTGAGCACAATGAGCAGTTCTTC. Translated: CASSEHNEQFF.

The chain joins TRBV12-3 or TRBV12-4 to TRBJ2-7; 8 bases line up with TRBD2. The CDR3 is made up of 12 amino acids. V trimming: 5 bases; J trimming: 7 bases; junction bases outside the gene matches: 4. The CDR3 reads CASSTSGMEQYF. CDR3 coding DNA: TGTGCCAGCAGTACTAGCGGCATGGAGCAGTACTTC.

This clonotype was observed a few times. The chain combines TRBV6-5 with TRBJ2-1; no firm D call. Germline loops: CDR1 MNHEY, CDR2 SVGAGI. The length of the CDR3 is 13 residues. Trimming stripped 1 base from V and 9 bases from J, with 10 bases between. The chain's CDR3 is CASSYYDSGEQFF. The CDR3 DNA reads TGTGCCAGCAGTTACTACGACTCCGGTGAGCAGTTCTTC.

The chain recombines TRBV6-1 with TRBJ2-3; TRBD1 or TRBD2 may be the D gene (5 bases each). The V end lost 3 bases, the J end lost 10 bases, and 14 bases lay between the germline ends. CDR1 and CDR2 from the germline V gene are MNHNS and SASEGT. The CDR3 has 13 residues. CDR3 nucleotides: TGTGCCAGCAGTGATCGGGACCCGGAGGCGCAGTATTTT. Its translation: CASSDRDPEAQYF.

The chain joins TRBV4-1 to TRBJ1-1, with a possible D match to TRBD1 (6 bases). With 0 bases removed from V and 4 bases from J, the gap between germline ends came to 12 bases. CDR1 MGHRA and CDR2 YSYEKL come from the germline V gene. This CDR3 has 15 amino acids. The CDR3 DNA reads TGCGCCAGCAGCCAAGATTCTCAGGGGAGCACTGAAGCTTTCTTT. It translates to CASSQDSQGSTEAFF.

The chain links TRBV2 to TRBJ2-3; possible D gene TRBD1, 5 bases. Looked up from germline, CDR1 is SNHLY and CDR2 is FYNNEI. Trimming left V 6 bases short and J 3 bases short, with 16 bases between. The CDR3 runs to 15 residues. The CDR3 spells CASRSQGPKTDTQYF. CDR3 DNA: TGTGCCAGCAGGTCGCAGGGTCCTAAGACAGATACGCAGTATTTT.

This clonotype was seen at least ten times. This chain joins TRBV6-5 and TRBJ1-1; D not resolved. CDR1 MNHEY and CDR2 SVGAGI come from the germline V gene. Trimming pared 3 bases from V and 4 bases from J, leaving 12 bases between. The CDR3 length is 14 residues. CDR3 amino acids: CASSYYSLATEAFF. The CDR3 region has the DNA TGTGCCAGCAGTTATTACAGCCTCGCCACTGAAGCTTTCTTT.